At least ten counts were recorded for the clone carrying this T cell receptor beta chain. Its matching antigen is unknown. Time point indicated: patch test 2, 6 weeks after DPC sensitization. Treatment indicated: therapeutic diphenylcyclopropenone sensitization with weekly scalp DPC. TCRdb reprocessed the RACE reads with MiXCR, giving one entry per CDR3 protein. Of around 360,000 distinct CDR3 sequences detected, about 6.3% appear once; the ten largest clones hold roughly 5.4%. V dropped 4 bases and J dropped 4 bases, with 16 bases sitting between them. There are 15 residues in the CDR3. This record belongs to a study of human T cells and chemical hapten exposure. Findings and limits, study-wide: Alopecia affected the donors, so their immune response may differ from healthy people's. DPC sensitization produced no change in TCRs with frequency above 1 in 1000.

The sequence came from a woman under 30 with alopecia areata. Some clones in this sample may be carry-over from other donors' samples. Material: whole blood, obtained in connection with sensitization to the hapten diphenylcyclopropenone (DPC). The chain recombines TRBV12-3 or TRBV12-4 with TRBJ1-1; perhaps TRBD1 as D (5 bases). The CDR3 reads CASSSHQGLGTEAFF. The CDR3 region has the DNA TGTGCCAGCAGTTCCCATCAGGGATTGGGCACTGAAGCTTTCTTT.